These T cell receptor beta chains were read from a single sample in a study of beta chain features in type 1 diabetes. The method was immunoSEQ multiplex PCR; TCRdb's version includes in-frame clones alone and lacks a portion of them. Seen here are hundreds of thousands of clones, approximately 15% observed once, and the top ten hold around 0.015%. The source material was naive CD4+ T cells from blood. The receptors derive from a man between 18 and 35 years old with type 1 diabetes. Both conserved end residues are part of each CDR3. A D gene is named only where the DNA matches it firmly. Not all rows give a size; the values are once, few, many and, for expanded clones, a class.

abundance,j_gene,v_gene,d_gene,CDR3nt,CDR3aa
few,TRBJ2-5,TRBV5-1,.,TGCGCCAGCAGCCGCAGCCCGGGAGAACGAGAGACCCAGTACTTC,CASSRSPGERETQYF
.,TRBJ1-2,TRBV29-1,TRBD1,TGCAGCGTTGAGGTCCAGGGGGACTTCTATGGCTACACCTTC,CSVEVQGDFYGYTF
.,TRBJ2-7,TRBV2,TRBD1,TGTGCCAGCACACATCCGACAGGGGGCCGTGAATGGGCCGAGCAGTACTTC,CASTHPTGGREWAEQYF
.,TRBJ2-1,TRBV4-2,TRBD1,TGTGCCAGCAGCCAACAGGGGGCCTACAATGAGCAGTTCTTC,CASSQQGAYNEQFF
few,TRBJ2-3,TRBV19,TRBD2,TGTGCCAGTAGTATACGACTAGCGTCAGATACGCAGTATTTT,CASSIRLASDTQYF
.,TRBJ2-7,TRBV18,TRBD1,TGTGCCAGCTCGCCGGACAGGGCCTCCTACGAGCAGTACTTC,CASSPDRASYEQYF
few,TRBJ2-3,TRBV7-8,.,TGTGCCAGCAGCTTAGGAACGCGGGGAGTTAGCACAGATACGCAGTATTTT,CASSLGTRGVSTDTQYF
.,TRBJ1-4,TRBV7-8,.,TGTGCCAGCAGCTCCGCTACAGCAACTAATGAAAAACTGTTTTTT,CASSSATATNEKLFF
few,TRBJ1-1,TRBV18,TRBD1,TGTGCCAGCTCATTTAAGAGACAGGGAGCGAACACTGAAGCTTTCTTT,CASSFKRQGANTEAFF
.,TRBJ2-2,TRBV5-1,.,TGCGCCAGCAGCTTGCGAGACAGGAACACCGGGGAGCTGTTTTTT,CASSLRDRNTGELFF
few,TRBJ2-2,TRBV6-6,.,TGTGCCAGCTCAGGGGACACCGGGGAGCTGTTTTTT,CASSGDTGELFF
few,TRBJ2-3,TRBV15,TRBD2,TGTGCCACCAGCAGAGATGGTAGCGGGAGGGGCACAGATACGCAGTATTTT,CATSRDGSGRGTDTQYF
.,TRBJ1-2,TRBV5-1,TRBD1,TGCGCCAGCAGCACCGGGACAGGGGGCCTGGGCGGCTACACCTTC,CASSTGTGGLGGYTF
.,TRBJ2-1,TRBV4-3,TRBD2,TGCGCCAGCAGACTAATTCTAGCGGGAGCCTACAATGAGCAGTTCTTC,CASRLILAGAYNEQFF
.,TRBJ2-1,TRBV5-6,.,TGTGCCAGCAGCTTTATTACGGGGGTGCTGGGCAATGAGCAGTTCTTC,CASSFITGVLGNEQFF
.,TRBJ2-3,TRBV5-6,.,TGTGCCAGCAGCTTAGAGCGAGGGACAGATACGCAGTATTTT,CASSLERGTDTQYF
.,TRBJ2-7,TRBV7-9,TRBD2,TGTGCCAGCAGCTCGGAGGGAGGGAACGAGCAGTACTTC,CASSSEGGNEQYF
.,TRBJ2-7,TRBV5-6,.,TGTGCCCCGCGCCCCCGCGGTTACTCCTACGAGCAGTACTTC,CAPRPRGYSYEQYF
few,TRBJ1-2,TRBV5-6,.,TGTGCCAGCAGCCCGACTGGGAACTATGGCTACACCTTC,CASSPTGNYGYTF
.,TRBJ1-5,TRBV4-1,.,TGCGCCAGCAGCCAAGGACTAATAAGGGCCACTGGAAATCAGCCCCAGCATTTT,CASSQGLIRATGNQPQHF
.,TRBJ1-2,TRBV5-4,.,TGTGCCAGCAGCTTGGCGGCAGGGGGCTACACCTTC,CASSLAAGGYTF
few,TRBJ2-5,TRBV9,.,TGTGCCAGCAGCGAGGGGTCTGAGAATTCCTACAAAGAGACCCAGTACTTC,CASSEGSENSYKETQYF
.,TRBJ2-5,TRBV2,.,TGTGCCAGCAGTCCGAGGGAGACCCAGTACTTC,CASSPRETQYF
.,TRBJ1-2,TRBV5-6,.,TGTGCCAGCAGCTTAGCAGGGAATGTCTATGGCTACACCTTC,CASSLAGNVYGYTF
few,TRBJ2-3,TRBV28,.,TGTGCCAGCAGTGAGCGGCGCACAGATACGCAGTATTTT,CASSERRTDTQYF
.,TRBJ1-5,TRBV25-1,.,TGTGCCAGCAGTGATTATGGCCCAATTATCTGGCCCCAGCATTTT,CASSDYGPIIWPQHF
.,TRBJ2-7,TRBV25-1,.,TGTGCCAGCAGTGAATCTCTCACACAGGGTTTCTACGAGCAGTACTTC,CASSESLTQGFYEQYF
few,TRBJ2-2,TRBV29-1,.,TGCAGCGCCGTATACCTGGCGGCCGGGGAGCTGTTTTTT,CSAVYLAAGELFF
.,TRBJ2-5,TRBV11-2,.,TGTGCCAGCAGCTTAGAGCGAGAGACCCAGTACTTC,CASSLERETQYF
.,TRBJ2-3,TRBV29-1,TRBD2,TGCAGCGTGGCGAGTACTAGCGCTGATACGCAGTATTTT,CSVASTSADTQYF
few,TRBJ2-7,TRBV28,TRBD1,TGTGCCAGCAGTTCTACAGGGGGTATGTACGAGCAGTACTTC,CASSSTGGMYEQYF
.,TRBJ2-5,TRBV30,.,TGTGCCTGGAGTCTCGGGGGAGGAAAGGAGACCCAGTACTTC,CAWSLGGGKETQYF
few,TRBJ2-1,TRBV28,.,TGTATGGTAGGGGCTTCCTACAATGAGCAGTTCTTC,CMVGASYNEQFF
.,TRBJ2-7,TRBV27,TRBD1,TGTGCCAGCAGTTTGCGGGGACAGGCTTCCTACGAGCAGTACTTC,CASSLRGQASYEQYF
.,TRBJ1-1,TRBV5-4,.,TGTGCCAGCAGCTTGCCTAGGGGTACTGAAGCTTTCTTT,CASSLPRGTEAFF
.,TRBJ1-1,TRBV28,.,TGTGCCAGCAGTTTACCGGGTACTGGCACTGAAGCTTTCTTT,CASSLPGTGTEAFF